One T cell receptor (beta chain) is described in this entry. These data belong to a study of blood T cell repertoires in COVID-19. Study in general: COVID-19 samples collected from the United States, Italy and Spain covered acute and convalescent phases. PBMCs, B-cell-depleted T cells, or T cells provided the cDNA or gDNA that made up the material.

The study recruited people aged 18 to 89 years across under 25 US areas. All recovered Cohort 3 donors got two negative PCRs, got clearance, or saw symptom resolution. TCRdb's table, derived via immunoSEQ multiplex PCR, lists solely in-frame clones and lacks some. The table includes 450,000 to 500,000 clones, about nine tenths detected once. The length of the CDR3 is 17 residues. The germline CDR1 and CDR2 sequences are LGHDT and YNNKEL (reference sequence). V gave up 4 bases and J gave up 2 bases; unmatched junction bases: 3. What was sequenced was PBMCs or T cells enriched from blood (not recorded which). The rearrangement links TRBV3-1 (or the pseudogene TRBV3-2) to TRBJ2-3; 16 positions agree with TRBD2. The receptor was derived from a woman younger than 30 who had recovered from COVID-19. The CDR3: CASSRGTSGGVTDTQYF. Written as DNA, the CDR3 is TGTGCCAGCAGCCGTGGGACTAGCGGGGGGGTCACAGATACGCAGTATTTT.